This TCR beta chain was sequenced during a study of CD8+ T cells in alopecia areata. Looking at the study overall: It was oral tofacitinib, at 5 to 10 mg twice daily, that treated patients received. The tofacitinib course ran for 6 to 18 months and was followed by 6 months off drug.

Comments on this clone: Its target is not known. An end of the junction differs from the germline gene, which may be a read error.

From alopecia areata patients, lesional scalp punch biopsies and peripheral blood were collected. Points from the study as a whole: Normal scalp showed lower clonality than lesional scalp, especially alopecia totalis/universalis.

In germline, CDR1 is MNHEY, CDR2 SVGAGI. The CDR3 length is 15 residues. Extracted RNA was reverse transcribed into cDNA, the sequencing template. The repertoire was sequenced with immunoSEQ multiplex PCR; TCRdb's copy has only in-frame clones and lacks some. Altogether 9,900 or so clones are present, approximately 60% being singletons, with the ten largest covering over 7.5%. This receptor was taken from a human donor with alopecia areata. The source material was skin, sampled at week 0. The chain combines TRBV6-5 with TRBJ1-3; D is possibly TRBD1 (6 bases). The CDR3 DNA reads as TGTGCCATCAGTATGGCGGGGGCTGGTGGAAACACCATATATTTT. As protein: CAISMAGAGGNTIYF.